One sample yielded the 7 T cell receptor beta chains listed below, sequenced in a study of PD-1 blockade in mismatch repair-deficient tumors (dated 2017 in TCRdb). Receptors were amplified or captured by the immunoSEQ multiplex PCR assay. TCRdb holds this immuneACCESS table with in-frame rearrangements only. Some clones are missing; in checked studies, unresolved V genes explain under half, and the rest has no known cause. For this sample there are 35,000 or so clones; about 85% appear just once. Approximately 3.9% of the sample is taken by the ten largest. Source: peripheral blood, taken about 76 weeks after starting pembrolizumab. These receptors came from an adult with mismatch repair-deficient cancer.

This chain connects TRBV18 to TRBJ1-1; 10 nucleotides match TRBD1. Germline CDR1 is KGHSH and CDR2 is LQKENI. The CDR3 runs to 17 residues. The junction had 10 bases not matched to a gene; V was cut back by 2 bases and J by 4 bases. In DNA, the CDR3 is TGTGCCAGCTCACCAACGGGACAGGGGCCTGGGGGCACTGAAGCTTTCTTT. Amino acid sequence: CASSPTGQGPGGTEAFF.

This chain links TRBV27 with TRBJ2-3; possible D gene TRBD1, 5 bases. The CDR3 is made up of 13 amino acids. Germline V gene sequence: CDR1 MNHEY, CDR2 SMNVEV (reference sequence). V gave up 7 bases and J gave up 4 bases, with 12 bases separating them. The CDR3 reads CASNLRASDTQYF. The CDR3 DNA is TGTGCCAGCAACCTCAGGGCATCAGATACGCAGTATTTT.

The chain recombines TRBV9 with TRBJ2-3; D gene uncertain. Germline V gene data show CDR1 as SGDLS and CDR2 as YYNGEE. CDR3 size: 14 residues. Between the trimmed V and J ends, which lost 7 bases and 4 bases, there was a span of 16 bases. Here the CDR3 reads CASETGGSSDTQYF. The DNA for the CDR3 is TGTGCCAGCGAGACCGGCGGATCTTCAGATACGCAGTATTTT.

In its sample, this clone was seen a few times. The chain couples TRBV6-5 to TRBJ1-1, with D maybe TRBD1 (6 bases). Between the trimmed V and J ends, which lost 7 bases and 1 base, there was a span of 10 bases. The CDR3 length is 13 residues. Germline V gene sequence: CDR1 MNHEY, CDR2 SVGAGI. CDR3 coding DNA: TGTGCCAGCACGTGGGGACAGAACACTGAAGCTTTCTTT. Translation: CASTWGQNTEAFF.

The chain employs TRBV2 and TRBJ2-1; TRBD2 is a possible D gene (6 bases). The CDR3 spans 15 residues. Germline V gene lookup returns CDR1 SNHLY and CDR2 FYNNEI. Trimming pared 5 bases from V and 4 bases from J, leaving 15 bases between. The DNA of the CDR3 is TGTGCCAGCAGTTTAGCGGATATCGTATACAATGAGCAGTTCTTC. Encoded protein: CASSLADIVYNEQFF.

This sequence joins TRBV5-1 and TRBJ1-2; tentatively, D is TRBD1 (6 bases). In germline, CDR1 is SGHRS, CDR2 YFSETQ. The CDR3 spans 14 residues. V lost 5 bases and J 2 bases, leaving 13 bases between the germline ends. The chain's CDR3 is CASRTDRQNYGYTF. As DNA, the CDR3 is TGCGCCAGCAGGACGGACAGACAAAACTATGGCTACACCTTC.

The chain recombines TRBV6-1 with TRBJ2-7; D remains unclear. The CDR3 covers 15 residues. CDR1 and CDR2 from the germline V gene are MNHNS and SASEGT. Trimming stripped 1 base from V and 3 bases from J, with 13 bases between. DNA of the CDR3: TGTGCCAGCAGTGAAGAGGATTTTACTGACTACGAGCAGTACTTC. It specifies CASSEEDFTDYEQYF.